This T cell receptor beta chain emerged from a study of cytomegalovirus exposure and HLA in healthy donors. Germline CDR1 reads LNHDA; CDR2 reads SQIVND (reference sequence). Trimming shortened V by 4 bases and J by 11 bases, and 19 bases separated the two germline ends. This CDR3 comprises 14 residues. The PCR employed 60 Vbeta primers together with 13 Jbeta primers. The data were produced by immunoSEQ multiplex PCR, yet TCRdb's version contains in-frame clones alone and is incomplete. The table records some 67,000 clones, around 80% of them present only once. This chain uses TRBV19 with TRBJ2-3; possibly TRBD2 for D (6 bases). The clonotype was recovered from a man between 40 and 49 years old in good health and CMV-seronegative. The sequencing input was PBMCs. The CDR3 nucleotides are TGTGCCAGTAGTAGGAAGCAGGCGGGGTATAAGCAGTATTTT. This gives the protein CASSRKQAGYKQYF. Together with reference TRBV19 and TRBJ2-3, the CDR3 gives the full variable domain: DGGITQSPKYLFRKEGQNVTLSCEQNLNHDAMYWYRQDPGQGLRLIYYSQIVNDFQKGDIAEGYSVSREKKESFPLTVTSAQKNPTAFYLCASSRKQAGYKQYFGPGTRLTVL.